The 22 T cell receptor beta chains below were found in one sample sequenced in a study of Graves' ophthalmopathy and Graves' hyperthyroidism. Using RNA transcripts, the TCR beta CDR3 regions were amplified. The first-round RT-PCR employed HTBI primers together with the Qiagen OneStep RT-PCR kit. A multiplex PCR was then performed as the second round. TCRdb re-called the multiplex PCR reads with MiXCR, one entry per CDR3 protein. The sample yields about 480,000 distinct CDR3 sequences, approximately 14% seen once. Sequencing was performed on blood. All receptors come from a woman aged 25 to 39 with Graves' ophthalmopathy.

This clonotype showed up many times. Mismatch with germline at one junction end may stem from a read error. This chain joins TRBV2 and TRBJ2-5; 14 nucleotides match TRBD2. The CDR3 runs to 15 residues. Germline assignment: CDR1 SNHLY and CDR2 FYNNEI. CDR3 residues: CASSSGLAGVETQCF. DNA for the CDR3: TGTGCCAGCAGTTCGGGACTAGCGGGAGTTGAGACCCAGTGCTTC. Complete variable domain (other parts from reference TRBV2 and TRBJ2-5): EPEVTQTPSHQVTQMGQEVILRCVPISNHLYFYWYRQILGQKVEFLVSFYNNEISEKSEIFDDQFSVERPDGSNFTLKIRSTKLEDSAMYFCASSSGLAGVETQCFGPGTRLLVL.

A few counts support this clonotype. The rearrangement links TRBV7-9 to TRBJ2-4; no reliable D call. The CDR3 loop spans 14 amino acids. V was pared by 8 bases and J by 0 bases, with 11 bases between. CDR1 SEHNR and CDR2 FQNEAQ come from the germline V gene (reference sequence). The CDR3 DNA sequence: TGTGCCAGCGCCCCGCTGGTAGCCAAAAACATTCAGTACTTC. This codes for CASAPLVAKNIQYF.

This clonotype was seen many times. The genes are TRBV6-1 and TRBJ1-1, with TRBD1 matching 7 bases. Looked up from germline, CDR1 is MNHNS and CDR2 is SASEGT. The V and J ends lost 5 bases and 10 bases, in that order; junction bases with no gene match: 7. CDR3 length: 12 residues. The CDR3: CASSLDRERAFF. The DNA for the CDR3 is TGTGCCAGCAGTCTAGACAGGGAGAGAGCTTTCTTT.

This clonotype showed up many times. The chain carries TRBV6-1 and TRBJ2-7, with D possibly TRBD2 on 7 matching bases. The germline V gene encodes CDR1 MNHNS and CDR2 SASEGT. V shed 9 bases and J shed 0 bases, with 15 bases lying between them. CDR3 length: 14 residues. The CDR3 bases are TGTGCCAGTAACCCGGGGGGCCACTCCTACGAGCAGTACTTC. Its translation: CASNPGGHSYEQYF.

This clonotype was observed a few times. One junction end does not reproduce the germline sequence, and a read error may be involved. This chain connects TRBV11-2 to TRBJ2-7; D remains ambiguous. The CDR3 runs 15 residues. Germline V gene data show CDR1 as SGHAT and CDR2 as FQNNGV. The CDR3 here is CASSFYGVSLYDQYF. Written as DNA, the CDR3 is TGTGCCAGCAGCTTTTATGGTGTCAGCCTCTACGATCAGTACTTC.

This clonotype was seen at least ten times. This chain links TRBV27 with TRBJ1-5; D perhaps matches TRBD1 (6 bases). The length of the CDR3 is 14 residues. V was shortened by 5 bases and J by 2 bases, with 10 bases between the two germline ends. Germline values: CDR1 MNHEY, CDR2 SMNVEV (reference sequence). The CDR3 protein is CASSNPGGNQPQHF. CDR3 DNA: TGTGCCAGCAGTAACCCAGGGGGCAATCAGCCCCAGCATTTT.

This clonotype was counted a few times. The chain uses TRBV9 and TRBJ2-2, with D tentatively TRBD1 (6 bases). V lost 2 bases and J lost 6, with 14 bases in between. From germline, CDR1 is SGDLS and CDR2 YYNGEE. The CDR3 is 15 residues long. CDR3 loop: CASSVRAGDPGELFF. In nucleotides, the CDR3 is TGTGCCAGCAGCGTGAGGGCAGGGGATCCCGGGGAGCTGTTTTTT.

The chain carries TRBV30 and TRBJ1-2; D is ambiguous. The CDR3 covers 13 residues. V lost 1 base and J 5 bases, leaving 11 bases between the germline ends. Germline assignment: CDR1 GTSNPN and CDR2 SVGIG (reference sequence). CDR3 DNA: TGTGCCTGGAGTGCGTCCCTAGGGTATGGCTACACCTTC. Its protein is CAWSASLGYGYTF.

This clonotype showed up many times. V is TRBV6-5 and J is TRBJ2-7, with D possibly TRBD2 on 6 matching bases. The CDR3 has 15 residues. CDR1 and CDR2 from the germline V gene are MNHEY and SVGAGI. With 5 bases removed from V and 4 bases from J, the gap between germline ends came to 18 bases. CDR3 nucleotides: TGTGCCAGCAGTCCAACTCGACTAGTTCCGTACGAGCAGTACTTC. Translating it yields CASSPTRLVPYEQYF.

The chain has TRBV30 and TRBJ2-2; D remains ambiguous. Trimming took off 3 bases at V and 4 bases at J, with 9 bases between the two ends. CDR3 length: 13 amino acids. The germline gives CDR1 GTSNPN, CDR2 SVGIG (reference sequence). CDR3 nucleotides: TGTGCCTGGAGGATACACACCACCGGGGAGCTGTTTTTT. Protein product: CAWRIHTTGELFF.

This clonotype was counted many times. This chain links TRBV5-1 with TRBJ2-7, with 9 bases aligning to TRBD1. CDR3 length equals 15 residues. V lost 1 base, J lost 2 bases, and 4 bases stayed unmatched. The V gene's germline CDR1 is SGHRS and CDR2 YFSETQ. The CDR3 DNA reads TGCGCCAGCAGCTTGACGGGACAGGGTACCTACGAGCAGTACTTC. Residues: CASSLTGQGTYEQYF.

In the case of this clonotype: The CDR3 does not close with the conserved phenylalanine or tryptophan, likely indicating a read error. This chain connects TRBV24-1 to TRBJ1-2; D remains ambiguous. Germline CDR1 reads KGHDR; CDR2 reads SFDVKD. CDR3 length: 11 residues. CDR3 in amino acids: CSTSDLDGYTL. The CDR3, as DNA: TGTTCCACCAGTGATCTCGATGGCTACACCCTC.

This clonotype showed up many times. The CDR3 region is CASSLLGQKINSPLHF. CDR3 DNA sequence: TGTGCCAGCAGTTTACTGGGCCAGAAAATTAATTCACCCCTCCACTTT. The chain carries TRBV28 and TRBJ1-6; D unclear. Trimming left V 2 bases short and J 6 bases short, with 14 bases between. The germline gives CDR1 MDHEN, CDR2 SYDVKM. The CDR3 totals 16 residues. The full variable domain, with the rest looked up from reference TRBV28 and TRBJ1-6, is DVKVTQSSRYLVKRTGEKVFLECVQDMDHENMFWYRQDPGLGLRLIYFSYDVKMKEKGDIPEGYSVSREKKERFSLILESASTNQTSMYLCASSLLGQKINSPLHFGNGTRLTVT.

This clonotype was recorded at least ten times. V is TRBV28 and J is TRBJ2-5; TRBD2 matches at 11 bases. The CDR3 contains 16 residues. J gave up 2 bases and V 5 bases, and 7 bases lay outside the gene matches. Looked up from germline, CDR1 is MDHEN and CDR2 is SYDVKM. DNA for the CDR3: TGTGCCAGCAGTCGGTCGGTAGCGGGGGGGCAAGAGACCCAGTACTTC. Its protein product is CASSRSVAGGQETQYF. Variable domain in full (rest from reference TRBV28 and TRBJ2-5): DVKVTQSSRYLVKRTGEKVFLECVQDMDHENMFWYRQDPGLGLRLIYFSYDVKMKEKGDIPEGYSVSREKKERFSLILESASTNQTSMYLCASSRSVAGGQETQYFGPGTRLLVL.

About this clonotype: With a much larger clone just one base away, this may be a read error. As the CDR3 is not closed by the conserved phenylalanine or tryptophan, this likely results from a read error. The chain combines TRBV4-1 with TRBJ2-5, with 14 bases matching TRBD2. V dropped 6 bases and J dropped 0; count of bases not matched to a gene: 12. The CDR3 length is 19 residues. CDR1 is MGHRA, CDR2 YSYEKL, per germline. This CDR3 reads CASRLTGLAGGTYQETQYY. The CDR3 DNA sequence: TGCGCCAGCAGACTAACCGGACTAGCGGGGGGAACATACCAAGAGACCCAGTACTAC.

This clonotype was counted at least ten times. The chain couples TRBV9 to TRBJ2-2; 12 bases agree with TRBD1. Germline V gene sequence: CDR1 SGDLS, CDR2 YYNGEE. The CDR3 totals 16 residues. The J segment lost 5 bases and the V segment lost 1 base, leaving 3 bases of the junction unmatched. The CDR3 here is CASSVRDRGLTGELFF. In nucleotides, the CDR3 is TGTGCCAGCAGCGTAAGGGACAGGGGGCTTACCGGGGAGCTGTTTTTT.

This clonotype was counted at least ten times. The chain combines TRBV4-2 with TRBJ1-1, with 10 bases identical to TRBD1. The CDR3 length is 16 residues. Germline CDR1 and CDR2: LGHNA and YNFKEQ. Trimming cost V 3 bases and J 3 bases; bases outside gene matches: 7. The CDR3 protein is CASSHRDRGVDTEAFF. In DNA, the CDR3 is TGTGCCAGCAGCCATAGGGACAGGGGAGTCGACACTGAAGCTTTCTTT.

This clonotype has more than one count but fewer than ten. The CDR3 DNA reads TGCAGCGCCTCCCCCGGGGGGCGCTCCTACGAGCAGTACTTC. This translates into CSASPGGRSYEQYF. The V call is TRBV29-1, the J call TRBJ2-7, with D maybe TRBD2 (7 bases). From germline, CDR1 is SQVTM and CDR2 ANQGSEA. V dropped 7 bases and J dropped 0 bases, with 16 bases sitting between them. The CDR3 runs to 14 residues.

The chain joins TRBV4-1 to TRBJ1-2, with 8 bases that match TRBD1. V trimming: 2 bases; J trimming: 10 bases; junction bases outside the gene matches: 12. There are 15 residues in the CDR3. Germline CDR1 MGHRA, CDR2 YSYEKL. For the CDR3, the DNA is TGCGCCAGCAGCCAATACCCCAGGGGGCTAGGGGACTACACCTTC. This encodes CASSQYPRGLGDYTF.

The CDR3 loop is CASSPPYPGGQETQYF. CDR3 sequence (DNA): TGTGCCAGCTCACCACCGTACCCAGGGGGCCAAGAGACCCAGTACTTC. V gene TRBV18 combines with J gene TRBJ2-5; 7 bases match TRBD1. V was pared by 0 bases and J by 1 base, with 5 bases of the junction left unmatched. Germline V lookup: CDR1 KGHSH, CDR2 LQKENI. The CDR3 sequence is 16 residues long. The whole variable domain, remainder taken from reference TRBV18 and TRBJ2-5, is NAGVMQNPRHLVRRRGQEARLRCSPMKGHSHVYWYRQLPEEGLKFMVYLQKENIIDESGMPKERFSAEFPKEGPSILRIQQVVRGDSAAYFCASSPPYPGGQETQYFGPGTRLLVL.

V is TRBV30 and J is TRBJ1-1; D unclear. V shed 1 base and J shed 0 bases, with 6 bases lying between them. CDR3 length: 13 amino acids. Per the germline V gene, CDR1 is GTSNPN and CDR2 is SVGIG (reference sequence). CDR3 DNA sequence: TGTGCCTGGAGTGGACGGATGAACACTGAAGCTTTCTTT. Encoded protein: CAWSGRMNTEAFF. Variable domain in full (rest from reference TRBV30 and TRBJ1-1): SQTIHQWPATLVQPVGSPLSLECTVEGTSNPNLYWYRQAAGRGLQLLFYSVGIGQISSEVPQNLSASRPQDRQFILSSKKLLLSDSGFYLCAWSGRMNTEAFFGQGTRLTVV.

The table lists this clonotype with many counts. DNA for the CDR3: TGTGCCAGCGCCGACTTACATCTCTACGAGCAGTACTTC. It yields the protein CASADLHLYEQYF. This chain uses TRBV6-1 with TRBJ2-7; D is unresolved. Trimming took off 8 bases at V and 3 bases at J, with 14 bases between the two ends. Germline values: CDR1 MNHNS, CDR2 SASEGT. The CDR3 runs 13 residues.